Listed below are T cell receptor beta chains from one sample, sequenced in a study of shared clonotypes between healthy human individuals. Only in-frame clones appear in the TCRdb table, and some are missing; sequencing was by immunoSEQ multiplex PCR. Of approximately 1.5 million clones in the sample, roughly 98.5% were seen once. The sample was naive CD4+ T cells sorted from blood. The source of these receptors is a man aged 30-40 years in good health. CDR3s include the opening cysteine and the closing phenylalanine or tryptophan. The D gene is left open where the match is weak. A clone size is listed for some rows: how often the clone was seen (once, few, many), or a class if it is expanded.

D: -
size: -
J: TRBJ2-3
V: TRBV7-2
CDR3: CASRIGGSRADTQYF
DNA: TGTGCCAGCAGAATTGGAGGGAGTCGGGCAGATACGCAGTATTTT

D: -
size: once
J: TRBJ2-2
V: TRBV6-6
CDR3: CASMFGSGTTTGELFF
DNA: TGTGCCAGCATGTTCGGGTCCGGGACAACTACCGGGGAGCTGTTTTTT

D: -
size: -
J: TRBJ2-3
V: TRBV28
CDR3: CASSPHQYF
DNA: TGTGCCAGCAGTCCTCACCAGTATTTT

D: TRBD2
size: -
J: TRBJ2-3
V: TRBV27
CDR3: CASCKVGGTDTQYF
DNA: TGTGCCAGCTGCAAAGTGGGAGGGACAGATACGCAGTATTTT

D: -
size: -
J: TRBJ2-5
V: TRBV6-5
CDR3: CASSSRGTQYF
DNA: TGTGCCAGCAGTTCTCGCGGGACCCAGTACTTC

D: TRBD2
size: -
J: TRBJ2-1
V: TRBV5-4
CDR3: CASSRLTSGSSYEQFF
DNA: TGTGCCAGCAGCCGACTGACTAGCGGGAGTAGCTATGAGCAGTTCTTC

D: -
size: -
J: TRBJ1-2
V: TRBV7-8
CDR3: CASSLFQNANYGYTF
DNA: TGTGCCAGCAGCTTATTTCAGAATGCTAACTATGGCTACACCTTC

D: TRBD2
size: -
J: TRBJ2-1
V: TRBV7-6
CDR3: CASSLGAGLAGGNEQFF
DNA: TGTGCCAGCAGCTTAGGGGCGGGACTAGCGGGAGGAAATGAGCAGTTCTTC

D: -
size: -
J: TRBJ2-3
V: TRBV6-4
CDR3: CARGQLPRVVPTDTQYF
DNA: TGTGCCAGAGGACAGTTACCTAGGGTAGTACCCACAGATACGCAGTATTTT

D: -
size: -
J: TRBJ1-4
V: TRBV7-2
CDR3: CASSSGPSYNEKLFF
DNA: TGTGCCAGCAGCAGCGGGCCTTCTTATAATGAAAAACTGTTTTTT

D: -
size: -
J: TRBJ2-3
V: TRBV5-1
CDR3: CASSLDASTDTQYF
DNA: TGCGCCAGCAGCTTGGACGCCTCCACAGATACGCAGTATTTT

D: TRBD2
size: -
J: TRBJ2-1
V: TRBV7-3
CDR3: CASSLKNGLGLGHNEQFF
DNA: TGTGCCAGCAGCTTAAAGAACGGGCTGGGACTAGGGCACAATGAGCAGTTCTTC

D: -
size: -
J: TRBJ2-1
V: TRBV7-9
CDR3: CASSLVYGEQFF
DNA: TGTGCCAGCAGCTTAGTCTATGGTGAGCAGTTCTTC

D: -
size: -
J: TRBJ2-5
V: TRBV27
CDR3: CASSLRHQETQYF
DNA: TGTGCCAGCAGTTTAAGACACCAAGAGACCCAGTACTTC

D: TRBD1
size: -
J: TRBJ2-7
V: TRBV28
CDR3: CASSTGTGTYEQYF
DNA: TGTGCCAGCAGCACGGGGACAGGGACCTACGAGCAGTACTTC

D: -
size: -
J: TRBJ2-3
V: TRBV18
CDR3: CASLMTVTPGDTQYF
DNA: TGTGCCAGCTTGATGACTGTGACTCCCGGGGATACGCAGTATTTT

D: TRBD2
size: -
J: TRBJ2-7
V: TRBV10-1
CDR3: CASSERLASYEQYF
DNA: TGCGCCAGCAGTGAGAGACTAGCTTCCTACGAGCAGTACTTC

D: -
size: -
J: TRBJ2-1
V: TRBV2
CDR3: CASSDRFYNEQFF
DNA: TGTGCCAGCAGCGACAGGTTCTACAATGAGCAGTTCTTC

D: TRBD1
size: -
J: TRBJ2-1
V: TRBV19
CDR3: CASRGQSALHEQFF
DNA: TGTGCCAGTAGGGGACAGTCCGCCCTCCATGAGCAGTTCTTC

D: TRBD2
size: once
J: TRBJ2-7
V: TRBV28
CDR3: CASSGTNLYYEQYF
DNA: TGTGCCAGCTCTGGGACTAATCTATACTACGAGCAGTACTTC

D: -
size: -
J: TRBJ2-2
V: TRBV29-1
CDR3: CSVPGPGELFF
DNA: TGCAGCGTCCCTGGACCGGGGGAGCTGTTTTTT

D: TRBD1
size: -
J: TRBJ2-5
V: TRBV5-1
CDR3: CASTHRGLETQYF
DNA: TGCGCCAGCACCCACAGGGGGCTAGAGACCCAGTACTTC

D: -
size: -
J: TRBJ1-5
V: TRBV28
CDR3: CASTYLKGTPQPQHF
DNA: TGTGCCAGCACCTATCTTAAGGGGACGCCTCAGCCCCAGCATTTT

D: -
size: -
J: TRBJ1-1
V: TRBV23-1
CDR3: CASSLSIGRHRMNTEAFF
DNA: TGCGCCAGCAGTCTGAGTATAGGCAGGCACCGTATGAACACTGAAGCTTTCTTT

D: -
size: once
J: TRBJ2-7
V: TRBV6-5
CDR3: CASSQGATYEQYF
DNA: TGTGCCAGCAGTCAGGGCGCAACCTACGAGCAGTACTTC

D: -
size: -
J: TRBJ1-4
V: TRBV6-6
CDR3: CASRNNEKLFF
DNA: TGTGCCAGCAGGAATAATGAAAAACTGTTTTTT

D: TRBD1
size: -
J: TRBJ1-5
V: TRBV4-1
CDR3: CASSQEDRGHQPQHF
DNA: TGCGCCAGCAGCCAAGAGGACAGGGGGCACCAGCCCCAGCATTTT

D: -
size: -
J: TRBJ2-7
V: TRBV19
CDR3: CASSTGTLGYEQYF
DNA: TGTGCCAGTAGTACCGGGACATTGGGCTACGAGCAGTACTTC

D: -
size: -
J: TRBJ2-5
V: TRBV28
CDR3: CASSFSMKQETQYF
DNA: TGTGCCAGCAGTTTCTCTATGAAACAAGAGACCCAGTACTTC

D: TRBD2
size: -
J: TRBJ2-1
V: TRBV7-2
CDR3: CASSLIPGGLNEQFF
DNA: TGTGCCAGCAGCTTAATCCCGGGAGGGCTGAATGAGCAGTTCTTC

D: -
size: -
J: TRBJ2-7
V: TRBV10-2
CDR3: CASHGSGLQYF
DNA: TGCGCCAGCCACGGGTCCGGTTTGCAGTACTTC

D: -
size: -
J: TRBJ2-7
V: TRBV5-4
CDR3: CASSLEKSSYEQYF
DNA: TGTGCCAGCAGCTTGGAGAAGAGCTCCTACGAGCAGTACTTC